The T cell receptor beta chain described here comes from a study of brain metastases from non-small cell lung cancer. Produced via immunoSEQ multiplex PCR; TCRdb's table is partial and in-frame only. Of approximately 3,000 clones in the sample, roughly four fifths were seen once. The germline CDR1 and CDR2 sequences are SGDLS and YYNGEE. Trimming pared 0 bases from V and 1 base from J, leaving 11 bases between. The CDR3 length is 15 residues. Specimen: primary lung tumor tissue. The clonotype originates from a donor at least 40 years old with non-small cell lung cancer. The chain recombines TRBV9 with TRBJ2-7; TRBD1 is a possible D gene (6 bases). The CDR3 loop is CASSVGGGTSYEQYF. CDR3 sequence (DNA): TGTGCCAGCAGCGTAGGAGGGGGTACTTCCTACGAGCAGTACTTC. The full variable domain, rest sourced from reference TRBV9 and TRBJ2-7, is DSGVTQTPKHLITATGQRVTLRCSPRSGDLSVYWYQQSLDQGLQFLIQYYNGEERAKGNILERFSAQQFPDLHSELNLSSLELGDSALYFCASSVGGGTSYEQYFGPGTRLTVT.